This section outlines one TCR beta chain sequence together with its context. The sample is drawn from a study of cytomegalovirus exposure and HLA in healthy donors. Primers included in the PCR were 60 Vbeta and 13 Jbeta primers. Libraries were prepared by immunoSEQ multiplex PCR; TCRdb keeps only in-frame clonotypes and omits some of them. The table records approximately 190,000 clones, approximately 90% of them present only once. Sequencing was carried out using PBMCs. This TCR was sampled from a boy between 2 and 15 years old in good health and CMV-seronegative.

CDR3 sequence reads: CASSLQDRGPYEQYF. The CDR3 DNA reads as TGTGCCAGCAGTTTACAGGACAGGGGGCCCTACGAGCAGTACTTC. The genes are TRBV27 and TRBJ2-5, with TRBD1 identical over 11 bases. The J call is doubtful: the DNA matches TRBJ2-7 better. The CDR3 extends over 15 amino acids. Germline CDR1 is MNHEY and CDR2 is SMNVEV (reference sequence).